The 32 T cell receptor beta chains in this list originate from one sample, sequenced in a study of blood T cell repertoires in COVID-19. Produced via immunoSEQ multiplex PCR; TCRdb's table is partial and in-frame only. This table holds around 300,000 clones, about nine tenths found once. Sample: peripheral blood. The receptors derive from a man between 50 and 59 years old with acute or convalescent COVID-19.

As regards this clone: This sample includes further DNA sequences coding for the same CDR3. The gene calls are TRBV3-1 (or the pseudogene TRBV3-2) and TRBJ1-5; D is unresolved. Trimming left V 3 bases short and J 7 bases short, with 10 bases between. CDR1 is LGHDT, CDR2 YNNKEL, per germline (reference sequence). The CDR3 consists of 13 residues. The CDR3 nucleotides are TGTGCCAGCAGCCAGGGGAGAGGACAGCCCCAGCATTTT. Its protein is CASSQGRGQPQHF.

V usage is TRBV5-8 and J usage is TRBJ2-2, with 10 nucleotides matching TRBD2. V lost 4 bases to trimming and J lost 6 bases; unmatched junction nucleotides: 9. This CDR3 contains 16 residues. Per the germline V gene, CDR1 is SGHTS and CDR2 is YDEGEE. This CDR3 reads CASSHKRGGPSGELFF. In nucleotides, the CDR3 is TGTGCCAGCAGCCACAAGCGGGGGGGCCCTTCCGGGGAGCTGTTTTTT.

The table lists this clone with a few counts. The chain uses TRBV3-1 (or the pseudogene TRBV3-2) and TRBJ2-4; a weak D match, TRBD2 (6 bases). The CDR3 consists of 16 residues. Per the germline V gene, CDR1 is LGHDT and CDR2 is YNNKEL (reference sequence). The ends were cut back, 0 bases at V and 3 bases at J, with 12 bases in the middle. The CDR3 is CASSQEGTDYKNIQYF. CDR3 in DNA: TGTGCCAGCAGCCAAGAGGGGACGGACTACAAAAACATTCAGTACTTC.

This clone was detected only once. This chain connects TRBV14 to TRBJ1-1, with a weak D call TRBD1 (5 bases). Germline CDR1 and CDR2: SGHDN and FVKESK. The CDR3 is made up of 13 amino acids. V shed 1 base and J shed 4 bases, with 7 bases lying between them. CDR3 DNA sequence: TGTGCCAGCAGCCAAGGCAGGGCCACTGAAGCTTTCTTT. This sequence encodes CASSQGRATEAFF.

This chain links TRBV5-1 with TRBJ1-4; 7 nucleotides align to TRBD1. CDR1 is SGHRS, CDR2 YFSETQ, per germline. The CDR3 totals 15 residues. After removal of 4 bases from V and 2 bases from J, the junction contained 5 bases not matched to a gene. In nucleotides, the CDR3 is TGCGCCAGCAGCCCCGGGACAGACACTAATGAAAAACTGTTTTTT. It specifies CASSPGTDTNEKLFF.

This clone occurred a few times. The chain couples TRBV5-1 to TRBJ1-2; D perhaps matches TRBD1 (5 bases). Germline V gene lookup returns CDR1 SGHRS and CDR2 YFSETQ. With 4 bases removed from V and 6 bases from J, the gap between germline ends came to 16 bases. This CDR3 contains 14 residues. The CDR3 region has the DNA TGCGCCAGCAGCGGTAGGACGGGGGGAGATGGCTACACCTTC. This gives the protein CASSGRTGGDGYTF. Full variable domain (remainder filled in from reference TRBV5-1 and TRBJ1-2): KAGVTQTPRYLIKTRGQQVTLSCSPISGHRSVSWYQQTPGQGLQFLFEYFSETQRNKGNFPGRFSGRQFSNSRSEMNVSTLELGDSALYLCASSGRTGGDGYTFGSGTRLTVV.

V and J are TRBV6-6 and TRBJ1-2; D uncertain. This CDR3 has 10 residues. From germline, CDR1 is MNHNY and CDR2 SVGAGI (reference sequence). With 11 bases removed from V and 8 bases from J, the gap between germline ends came to 12 bases. For the CDR3, the DNA is TGTGCCGTCAGAGGATTCGGCTACACCTTC. Amino acids: CAVRGFGYTF.

The chain employs TRBV6-5 and TRBJ2-7; no clear D. This CDR3 is 14 amino acids long. V was pared by 0 bases and J by 3 bases, with 9 bases between. CDR1 and CDR2 from the germline V gene are MNHEY and SVGAGI. The CDR3: CASSYSSPGYEQYF. The CDR3 nucleotides read TGTGCCAGCAGTTACTCGAGTCCCGGCTACGAGCAGTACTTC.

The chain employs TRBV6-5 and TRBJ2-1; no clear D. Trimming cost V 4 bases and J 0 bases, with 10 bases left between them. In germline, CDR1 is MNHEY, CDR2 SVGAGI. This CDR3 region has 15 residues. CDR3 nucleotide sequence: TGTGCCAGCAGTTCCGTTTCGAGCTCCTACAATGAGCAGTTCTTC. Its protein is CASSSVSSSYNEQFF.

The chain recombines TRBV27 with TRBJ2-5; tentative D call: TRBD2 (6 bases). The CDR3 sequence is 14 residues long. Trimming cost V 5 bases and J 7 bases, with 17 bases left between them. The germline gives CDR1 MNHEY, CDR2 SMNVEV (reference sequence). The CDR3 loop reads CASSPRDARGTQYF. CDR3 nucleotide sequence: TGTGCCAGCAGTCCGCGGGACGCCCGGGGGACCCAGTACTTC.

The CDR3 DNA reads TGCGCCAGCAGCGACGCCGGGGGCTACGAGCAGTACTTC. This encodes CASSDAGGYEQYF. This chain links TRBV5-1 with TRBJ2-7, with a tentative D call TRBD2 (6 bases). This CDR3 comprises 13 residues. Per germline, CDR1 SGHRS and CDR2 YFSETQ. Trimming left V 4 bases short and J 3 bases short, with 11 bases between.

The chain recombines TRBV29-1 with TRBJ1-1; 7 nucleotides match TRBD1. The CDR3 sequence is 13 residues long. V was clipped by 6 bases and J by 3 bases; unmatched bases: 7. The germline V gene has CDR1 SQVTM and CDR2 ANQGSEA. The CDR3 loop reads CSVLQGSYTEAFF. DNA of the CDR3: TGCAGCGTACTACAGGGGTCGTACACTGAAGCTTTCTTT.

The chain combines TRBV2 with TRBJ1-4, with TRBD1 matching over 12 bases. The V and J ends lost 6 bases and 0 bases, in that order; junction bases with no gene match: 11. Looked up from germline, CDR1 is SNHLY and CDR2 is FYNNEI. This CDR3 is 19 amino acids long. In DNA form, the CDR3 reads TGTGCCAGCAGGAATTCCGGGACAGGGGGCTTTGCAACTAATGAAAAACTGTTTTTT. Its protein is CASRNSGTGGFATNEKLFF.

This sequence joins TRBV11-2 and TRBJ2-7; 8 nucleotides line up with TRBD1. The CDR3 has 14 amino acids. Germline assignment: CDR1 SGHAT and CDR2 FQNNGV. With 3 bases clipped from V and 5 bases from J, the junction kept 6 bases outside the gene matches. CDR3 sequence (DNA): TGTGCCAGCAGCTTCGGACAGGGTCGTAACGAGCAGTACTTC. This codes for CASSFGQGRNEQYF. The full variable domain, rest sourced from reference TRBV11-2 and TRBJ2-7, is EAGVAQSPRYKIIEKRQSVAFWCNPISGHATLYWYQQILGQGPKLLIQFQNNGVVDDSQLPKDRFSAERLKGVDSTLKIQPAKLEDSAVYLCASSFGQGRNEQYFGPGTRLTVT.

This clone was counted a single time. J is TRBJ2-2 and V is TRBV9; 9 positions agree with TRBD1. The J segment lost 3 bases and the V segment lost 3 bases, leaving 3 bases of the junction unmatched. There are 15 residues in the CDR3. Germline V lookup: CDR1 SGDLS, CDR2 YYNGEE. The CDR3 reads CASSAGDRDTGELFF. As DNA, the CDR3 is TGTGCCAGCAGCGCAGGGGACAGGGACACCGGGGAGCTGTTTTTT.

The chain couples TRBV18 to TRBJ1-1, with TRBD1 as a possible D gene (6 bases). The CDR3 totals 14 residues. The V end was cut by 3 bases, the J end by 4 bases, with 12 bases between. The germline V gene has CDR1 KGHSH and CDR2 LQKENI. DNA of the CDR3: TGTGCCAGCTCACCGGCAGGCAGGGGCACTGAAGCTTTCTTT. Encoded protein: CASSPAGRGTEAFF. Full variable domain (rest looked up from reference TRBV18 and TRBJ1-1): NAGVMQNPRHLVRRRGQEARLRCSPMKGHSHVYWYRQLPEEGLKFMVYLQKENIIDESGMPKERFSAEFPKEGPSILRIQQVVRGDSAAYFCASSPAGRGTEAFFGQGTRLTVV.

CDR3 coding DNA: TGTGCCATCGGAGTAGCTCCGGCAGATACGCAGTATTTT. Its protein is CAIGVAPADTQYF. This chain links TRBV10-3 with TRBJ2-3; D is undetermined. This CDR3 region has 13 residues. The V and J ends lost 8 bases and 4 bases respectively, with 13 bases between them. CDR1 and CDR2 (germline): ENHRY, SYGVKD.

The chain combines TRBV27 with TRBJ1-2, with D hard to call. The CDR3 spans 14 residues. V was clipped by 8 bases and J by 4 bases, with 17 bases between them. Germline V gives CDR1 MNHEY, CDR2 SMNVEV (reference sequence). The CDR3: CASSREGRGYGYTF. CDR3 DNA sequence: TGTGCCAGCTCGAGGGAGGGTCGCGGCTATGGCTACACCTTC.

J is TRBJ2-7 and V is TRBV7-3; 7 positions agree with TRBD1. Germline V gives CDR1 SGHTA, CDR2 FQGTGA. Unmatched junction bases numbered 7, after V lost 5 bases and J lost 0 bases. CDR3 length: 15 amino acids. CDR3 residues: CASSPEGAVSYEQYF. Written as DNA, the CDR3 is TGTGCCAGCAGCCCCGAGGGGGCCGTCTCCTACGAGCAGTACTTC.

This clone was seen more than once but under ten times. Other nucleotide sequences in the sample specify the same CDR3. The chain carries TRBV2 and TRBJ1-3; 7 bases are shared with TRBD1. J lost 2 bases, V lost 2 bases, and 0 bases had no gene match. In germline, CDR1 is SNHLY, CDR2 FYNNEI. The CDR3 length is 14 residues. The CDR3 spells CASSEQGAGNTIYF. In DNA form, the CDR3 reads TGTGCCAGCAGTGAACAGGGGGCTGGAAACACCATATATTTT.

The chain has TRBV5-4 and TRBJ2-1, with a tentative D call TRBD2 (5 bases). Trimming left V 0 bases short and J 10 bases short, with 5 bases between. CDR3 size: 11 residues. The germline V gene encodes CDR1 SGHNT and CDR2 YYREEE (reference sequence). CDR3 DNA: TGTGCCAGCAGCTTGGCGGGGGAGCAGTTCTTC. Residues: CASSLAGEQFF.

The rearrangement links TRBV3-1 (or the pseudogene TRBV3-2) to TRBJ1-6; TRBD1 might be the D (5 bases). The CDR3 extends over 16 amino acids. Per germline, CDR1 LGHDT and CDR2 YNNKEL (reference sequence). Trimming pared 4 bases from V and 9 bases from J, leaving 19 bases between. The CDR3 DNA reads as TGTGCCAGCAGCCTAAATCCCTACCGGGGGGGTTCACCCCTCCACTTT. Amino acids: CASSLNPYRGGSPLHF.

The genes are TRBV5-4 and TRBJ2-5; D perhaps matches TRBD1 (5 bases). The V and J ends lost 5 bases and 5 bases respectively, with 10 bases between them. This CDR3 contains 12 residues. Germline CDR1 SGHNT, CDR2 YYREEE (reference sequence). CDR3 residues: CASRTPGETQYF. In DNA form, the CDR3 reads TGTGCCAGCAGGACACCAGGGGAGACCCAGTACTTC.

The sample holds a few counts of this clone. The V gene is TRBV11-2, the J gene TRBJ2-3, with unresolved D. Germline loops: CDR1 SGHAT, CDR2 FQNNGV. This CDR3 spans 12 amino acids. The V end was cut by 3 bases, the J end by 2 bases, with 3 bases between. In DNA, the CDR3 is TGTGCCAGCAGCTTTCTCACAGATACGCAGTATTTT. Protein product: CASSFLTDTQYF.

V gene TRBV27 combines with J gene TRBJ2-2; 7 bases are shared with TRBD1. The V and J ends lost 3 bases and 7 bases, in that order; junction bases with no gene match: 8. Germline CDR1 MNHEY, CDR2 SMNVEV (reference sequence). CDR3 length equals 15 residues. The CDR3 nucleotides read TGTGCCAGCAGTTTTCGACAGGGTGATGTCGGGGAGCTGTTTTTT. Protein sequence: CASSFRQGDVGELFF.

This clone was found once. The chain carries TRBV7-2 and TRBJ2-5; TRBD1 agrees at 7 bases. The length of the CDR3 is 15 residues. Looked up from germline, CDR1 is SGHTA and CDR2 is FQGNSA. J was trimmed by 3 bases and V by 5 bases; bases with no gene match: 9. DNA of the CDR3: TGTGCCAGCAGCCCACCGGGACAGCAAAAAGAGACCCAGTACTTC. Amino acid sequence: CASSPPGQQKETQYF.

The chain employs TRBV10-3 and TRBJ1-1; D might be TRBD1 (5 bases). The CDR3 runs 14 residues. Trimming stripped 6 bases from V and 1 base from J, with 12 bases between. Germline loops: CDR1 ENHRY, CDR2 SYGVKD. CDR3 nucleotide sequence: TGTGCCATCAGCCGACAAGGACAGAACACTGAAGCTTTCTTT. It codes for CAISRQGQNTEAFF.

The rearrangement joins TRBV19 to TRBJ2-1, with a weak D call TRBD1 (5 bases). In germline, CDR1 is LNHDA, CDR2 SQIVND (reference sequence). V was cut by 6 bases and J by 8 bases, with 20 bases left in between. The CDR3 spans 15 residues. Here the CDR3 DNA reads TGTGCCAGTAGGGAGACAGTGCGGCGCACGGATGAGCAGTTCTTC. Protein product: CASRETVRRTDEQFF.

This clone was recorded once. V is TRBV20-1 and J is TRBJ1-2; D is perhaps TRBD1 (6 bases). This CDR3 region has 15 residues. Between the trimmed V and J ends, which lost 3 bases and 4 bases, there was a span of 18 bases. In germline, CDR1 is DFQATT, CDR2 SNEGSKA (reference sequence). The CDR3, as DNA: TGCAGTGCTAGTGATTACAGGGAGGGGTCCTATGGCTACACCTTC. Protein: CSASDYREGSYGYTF.

The V and J genes are TRBV7-2 and TRBJ2-5; perhaps TRBD2 as D (5 bases). The CDR3 length is 15 residues. The V gene's germline CDR1 is SGHTA and CDR2 FQGNSA. V gave up 0 bases and J gave up 5 bases, with 13 bases separating them. The CDR3 reads CASSLAVARGETQYF. The CDR3 DNA reads TGTGCCAGCAGCTTAGCGGTGGCTAGAGGGGAGACCCAGTACTTC.

The chain joins TRBV7-2 to TRBJ1-5, with 9 bases fitting TRBD1. The CDR3 runs to 16 residues. Losses at the gene ends were 5 bases for V and 1 base for J; bases not matched to a gene: 6. From germline, CDR1 is SGHTA and CDR2 FQGNSA. In nucleotides, the CDR3 is TGTGCCAGCAGCCCATGGGGACAGGGAAGCAATCAGCCCCAGCATTTT. This encodes CASSPWGQGSNQPQHF.

This clone was counted only a few times. The rearrangement joins TRBV7-3 to TRBJ2-2; 8 positions agree with TRBD1. With V trimmed by 0 bases and J by 6 bases, 6 bases remained unmatched. This CDR3 region has 16 residues. Germline values: CDR1 SGHTA, CDR2 FQGTGA. CDR3 sequence reads: CASSLTYSGGPGELFF. The CDR3 nucleotides are TGTGCCAGCAGCTTAACGTATTCAGGGGGCCCCGGGGAGCTGTTTTTT.